The subject of this entry is one T cell receptor (beta chain). The antigen is undetermined. The authors incorporated unique molecular identifiers into the TCR beta cDNA libraries. Around 500,000 cDNA molecules came from about 1 to 10 million T cells. TCRdb reanalysed the PCR reads using MiXCR and keeps one entry per CDR3 protein. The profile shows more than 350,000 distinct CDR3 sequences, 35% to 45% of them singletons. This entry comes from a study of post-analysis software for immune sequencing data. Overall study context: In terms of disease course, relapsing-remitting, secondary progressive and progressive-relapsing multiple sclerosis were included.

V lost 1 base, J lost 12 bases, and 10 bases lay in between. CDR1 is SGHTA and CDR2 is FQGTGA in the germline V gene. The CDR3 consists of 12 residues. Study-level findings and limits: Co-batched samples clustered tightly together by F measure. Patients carried roughly five TRBV segments more frequently than controls did, and TRBV5-6, TRBV5-1 and TRBV20-1 were among them. For normalized Chao1 diversity, multiple sclerosis patients scored significantly lower than controls did.

The genes are TRBV7-3 and TRBJ2-1, with unresolved D. Sequencing was done on a sample of blood. This TCR was sampled from a girl aged 2-10 years with multiple sclerosis. CDR3 protein: CASSLMDGAQFF. The CDR3 DNA reads TGTGCCAGCAGCTTAATGGACGGAGCGCAGTTCTTC.